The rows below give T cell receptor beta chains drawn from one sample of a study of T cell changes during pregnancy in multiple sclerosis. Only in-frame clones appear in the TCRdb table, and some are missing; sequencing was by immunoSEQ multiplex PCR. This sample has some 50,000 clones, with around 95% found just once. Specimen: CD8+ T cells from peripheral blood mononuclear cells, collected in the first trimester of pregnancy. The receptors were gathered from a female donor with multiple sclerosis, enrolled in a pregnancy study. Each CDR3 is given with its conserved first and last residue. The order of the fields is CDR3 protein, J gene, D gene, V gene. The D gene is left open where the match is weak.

cdr3_aa: CASSAGQGNTEAFF; j_call: TRBJ1-1; d_call: TRBD1; v_call: TRBV9
cdr3_aa: CASTPEYF; j_call: TRBJ2-7; d_call: NA; v_call: TRBV2
cdr3_aa: CASTHTGLASNEQFF; j_call: TRBJ2-1; d_call: TRBD2; v_call: TRBV27
cdr3_aa: CASSPNDRGLNEQYF; j_call: TRBJ2-7; d_call: TRBD1; v_call: TRBV18
cdr3_aa: CASSEATGAWAYGYTF; j_call: TRBJ1-2; d_call: TRBD1; v_call: TRBV25-1
cdr3_aa: CASSGGDRGGTDTQYF; j_call: TRBJ2-3; d_call: TRBD1; v_call: TRBV9
cdr3_aa: CASRAGGAGENTEAFF; j_call: TRBJ1-1; d_call: TRBD1; v_call: TRBV2
cdr3_aa: CSARGGVEQFF; j_call: TRBJ2-1; d_call: NA; v_call: TRBV20-1
cdr3_aa: CASSLLDSSYNEQFF; j_call: TRBJ2-1; d_call: NA; v_call: TRBV27
cdr3_aa: CASSPRTGTYEQYF; j_call: TRBJ2-7; d_call: NA; v_call: TRBV7-9
cdr3_aa: CASRLDDRGLVKNIQYF; j_call: TRBJ2-4; d_call: NA; v_call: TRBV12-2
cdr3_aa: CASSHGRGNTGELFF; j_call: TRBJ2-2; d_call: NA; v_call: TRBV4-2
cdr3_aa: CASSDSYEQYF; j_call: TRBJ2-7; d_call: NA; v_call: TRBV2
cdr3_aa: CASSSQGSYEQYF; j_call: TRBJ2-7; d_call: NA; v_call: TRBV27
cdr3_aa: CSAMNTGELFF; j_call: TRBJ2-2; d_call: NA; v_call: TRBV29-1
cdr3_aa: CASSPRRDSQYF; j_call: TRBJ2-3; d_call: NA; v_call: TRBV7-9
cdr3_aa: CATTSGREGSYEQYF; j_call: TRBJ2-7; d_call: TRBD2; v_call: TRBV27
cdr3_aa: CASSLRGQLNTEAFF; j_call: TRBJ1-1; d_call: TRBD1; v_call: TRBV19
cdr3_aa: CATPTGVYREQFF; j_call: TRBJ2-1; d_call: TRBD1; v_call: TRBV28
cdr3_aa: CASSVARGESSYNEQFF; j_call: TRBJ2-1; d_call: TRBD2; v_call: TRBV9
cdr3_aa: CASSQSRGQDTEAFF; j_call: TRBJ1-1; d_call: NA; v_call: TRBV16
cdr3_aa: CASSAPGLTDTQYF; j_call: TRBJ2-3; d_call: NA; v_call: TRBV25-1
cdr3_aa: CASSMTGETYEQYF; j_call: TRBJ2-7; d_call: TRBD1; v_call: TRBV19
cdr3_aa: CASSFFSLLAGGPLSSYNEQFF; j_call: TRBJ2-1; d_call: TRBD2; v_call: TRBV7-6
cdr3_aa: CASSLGGGPDEQYF; j_call: TRBJ2-7; d_call: NA; v_call: TRBV7-2
cdr3_aa: CASSPVEGTERGGYTF; j_call: TRBJ1-2; d_call: TRBD1; v_call: TRBV4-1
cdr3_aa: CASSLMNTGEAFF; j_call: TRBJ1-1; d_call: NA; v_call: TRBV7-3
cdr3_aa: CASSAHQGGGETQYF; j_call: TRBJ2-5; d_call: NA; v_call: TRBV6-1
cdr3_aa: CAWSRTDFYNEQFF; j_call: TRBJ2-1; d_call: NA; v_call: TRBV30
cdr3_aa: CASSQSHRELNTIYF; j_call: TRBJ1-3; d_call: NA; v_call: TRBV4-3
cdr3_aa: CASSATGTDEQYF; j_call: TRBJ2-7; d_call: TRBD1; v_call: TRBV25-1
cdr3_aa: CASSQLTGWEAFF; j_call: TRBJ1-1; d_call: TRBD1; v_call: TRBV4-1
cdr3_aa: CASSLGQPYEQYF; j_call: TRBJ2-7; d_call: TRBD1; v_call: TRBV7-2
cdr3_aa: CASSSRGIQETQYF; j_call: TRBJ2-5; d_call: NA; v_call: TRBV27
cdr3_aa: CASSLPPDRGTYEQYF; j_call: TRBJ2-7; d_call: TRBD1; v_call: TRBV5-1
cdr3_aa: CASSSWGPYEQYF; j_call: TRBJ2-7; d_call: NA; v_call: TRBV27
cdr3_aa: CARGLAGFSYNEQFF; j_call: TRBJ2-1; d_call: TRBD2; v_call: TRBV30
cdr3_aa: CAWSVADSNTEAFF; j_call: TRBJ1-1; d_call: NA; v_call: TRBV30
cdr3_aa: CASSLQGASPEAFF; j_call: TRBJ1-1; d_call: TRBD1; v_call: TRBV18
cdr3_aa: CASSLVQESEQYF; j_call: TRBJ2-7; d_call: NA; v_call: TRBV7-9
cdr3_aa: CASSPGVVAPHYEQYF; j_call: TRBJ2-7; d_call: NA; v_call: TRBV5-4
cdr3_aa: CASGGLAGQQFF; j_call: TRBJ2-1; d_call: TRBD2; v_call: TRBV4-1
cdr3_aa: CASSLRTGGFTEAFF; j_call: TRBJ1-1; d_call: TRBD1; v_call: TRBV19